This TCR beta chain appears in the sequencing data of a study of CD8+ T cells in alopecia areata. Study context: The drug, oral tofacitinib, was given to treated patients at 5 to 10 mg twice daily.

Reverse transcription of extracted RNA yielded cDNA, which provided the sequencing template. The data were produced by immunoSEQ multiplex PCR, yet TCRdb's version contains in-frame clones alone and is incomplete. The table has roughly 100,000 clones, 86% seen once. Treatment given: oral pan-JAK inhibitor, 5-10 mg twice daily. The material sequenced was CD8+ T cells sorted from blood, taken at approximately week 30, from a patient treated with tofacitinib. The receptor was derived from a human donor with alopecia areata.

CDR3: CASSQTPGQGAVETQYF. The CDR3 DNA sequence: TGCGCCAGCAGCCAGACTCCGGGACAGGGGGCTGTCGAGACCCAGTACTTC. The chain has TRBV5-1 and TRBJ2-5; 12 nucleotides agree with TRBD1. Germline CDR1 reads SGHRS; CDR2 reads YFSETQ. The V and J ends lost 4 bases and 5 bases, in that order; junction bases with no gene match: 12. CDR3 length: 17 residues.